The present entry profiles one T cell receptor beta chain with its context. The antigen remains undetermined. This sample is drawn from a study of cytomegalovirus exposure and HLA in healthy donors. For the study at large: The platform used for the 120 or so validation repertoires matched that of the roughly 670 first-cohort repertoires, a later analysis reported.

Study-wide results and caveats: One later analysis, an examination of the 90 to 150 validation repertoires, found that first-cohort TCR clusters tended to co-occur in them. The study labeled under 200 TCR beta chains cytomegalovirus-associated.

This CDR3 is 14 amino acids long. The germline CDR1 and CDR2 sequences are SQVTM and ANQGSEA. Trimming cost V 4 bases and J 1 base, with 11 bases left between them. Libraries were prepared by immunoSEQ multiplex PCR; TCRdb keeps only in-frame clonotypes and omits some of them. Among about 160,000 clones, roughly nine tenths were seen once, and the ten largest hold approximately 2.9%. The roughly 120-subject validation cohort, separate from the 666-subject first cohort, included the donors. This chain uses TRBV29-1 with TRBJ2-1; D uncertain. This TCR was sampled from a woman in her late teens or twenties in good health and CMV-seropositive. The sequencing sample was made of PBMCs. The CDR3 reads CSVGGLVSYNEQFF. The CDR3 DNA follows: TGCAGCGTTGGAGGTCTAGTATCCTACAATGAGCAGTTCTTC.